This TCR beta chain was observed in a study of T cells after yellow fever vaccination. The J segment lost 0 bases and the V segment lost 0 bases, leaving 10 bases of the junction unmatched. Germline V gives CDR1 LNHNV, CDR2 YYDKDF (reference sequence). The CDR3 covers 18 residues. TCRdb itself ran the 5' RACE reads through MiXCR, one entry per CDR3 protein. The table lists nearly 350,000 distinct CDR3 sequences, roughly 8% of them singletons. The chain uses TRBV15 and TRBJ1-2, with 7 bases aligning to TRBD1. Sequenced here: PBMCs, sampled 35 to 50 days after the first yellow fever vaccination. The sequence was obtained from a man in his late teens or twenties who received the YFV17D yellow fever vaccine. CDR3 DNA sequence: TGTGCCACCAGCAGAGATGGTGGGACAGAAATATCTAACTATGGCTACACCTTC. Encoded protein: CATSRDGGTEISNYGYTF.